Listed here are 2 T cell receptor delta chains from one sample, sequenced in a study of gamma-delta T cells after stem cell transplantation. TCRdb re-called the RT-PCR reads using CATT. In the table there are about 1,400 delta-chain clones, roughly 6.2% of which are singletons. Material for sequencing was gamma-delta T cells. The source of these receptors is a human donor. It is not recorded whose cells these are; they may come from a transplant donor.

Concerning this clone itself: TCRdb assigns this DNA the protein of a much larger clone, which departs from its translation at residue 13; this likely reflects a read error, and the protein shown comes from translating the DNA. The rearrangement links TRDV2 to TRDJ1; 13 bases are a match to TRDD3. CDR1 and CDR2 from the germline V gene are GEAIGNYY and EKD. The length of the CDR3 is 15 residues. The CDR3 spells CACDTLGDTVNKPIF. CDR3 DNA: TGTGCCTGTGACACACTGGGGGATACGGTTAATAAACCCATCTTT.

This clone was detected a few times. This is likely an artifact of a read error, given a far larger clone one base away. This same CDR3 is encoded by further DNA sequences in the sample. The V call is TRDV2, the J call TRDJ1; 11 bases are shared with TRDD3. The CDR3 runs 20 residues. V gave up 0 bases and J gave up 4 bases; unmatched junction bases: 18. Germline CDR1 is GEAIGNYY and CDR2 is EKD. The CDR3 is CACDTVLLGDTAKGSDKLIF. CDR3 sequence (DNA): TGTGCCTGTGACACCGTCCTCCTGGGGGATACAGCCAAAGGGAGCGATAAACTCATCTTT.